The source of this T cell receptor (beta chain) is a study of radiotherapy plus CTLA-4 blockade in lung cancer. Whole-study context: Disease control was achieved by approximately 30% of patients, and objective responses by 18%. Study results and limitations: Blood TCR clones of tumor origin expanded after radiotherapy plus ipilimumab. How blood T cell clones changed early, along with interferon-beta, reportedly forecast response best.

The CDR3 sequence is 15 residues long. TCRdb keeps only in-frame clones here, not all; method: immunoSEQ multiplex PCR. The sample consists of 11,000 to 15,000 clones, around 87% of them appearing once. Concerning this clone itself: Its antigen is unknown.

The TCR sequence derives from a human donor with non-small cell lung cancer that progressed on radiotherapy plus ipilimumab. Some clones in this sample may be carry-over from other donors' samples. The chain recombines TRBV21-1 with TRBJ1-1; whether TRBD1, the table's D call, matches the DNA was not checked. TRBV21-1 is noted as a pseudogene. Sequencing used peripheral blood, obtained from a patient treated with radiotherapy plus ipilimumab. The CDR3 DNA follows: TGTGCCAGCACCTTGGTTCAGGGCACGAACACTGAAGCTTTCTTT. As protein: CASTLVQGTNTEAFF.